This T cell receptor (beta chain) stems from a study of cytomegalovirus exposure and HLA in healthy donors. Study summary: In terms of ancestry, the Caucasian-associated cluster contained about 81% of the approximately 400 genotyped donors.

Regarding this clone: What it binds is unknown.

The PCR used 60 Vbeta and 13 Jbeta primers. Assay: immunoSEQ multiplex PCR; the TCRdb copy retains only in-frame clones and omits some. The sample records about 120,000 clones, around 77% being singletons. Unmatched junction bases numbered 9, after V lost 8 bases and J lost 5 bases. This CDR3 is 13 amino acids long. The germline V gene has CDR1 SNHLY and CDR2 FYNNEI. Overall study results and limits: The authors judged a highly shared variant cluster likely a sequencing artifact. Data from an earlier analysis indicated that most TCR beta V segments were productive either about 90% or about 30% of the time.

The sequenced sample consisted of PBMCs. The chain joins TRBV2 to TRBJ2-7; 7 bases are a match to TRBD1. The source of this sequence is a man aged 35 to 55 in good health and CMV-seropositive. This chain's CDR3 is CASQDRERNEQYF. The CDR3 coding sequence is TGTGCCAGCCAAGACAGGGAACGCAACGAGCAGTACTTC.